This T cell receptor beta chain emerged from a study of Graves' ophthalmopathy and Graves' hyperthyroidism. The study, taken as a whole, reports: The authors also found most expanded thyroid clonotypes above 0.001 frequency in blood.

Amplification of TCR beta CDR3 regions used RNA transcripts. An initial RT-PCR round employing HTBI primers preceded a second-round multiplex PCR. TCRdb used MiXCR to reprocess the multiplex PCR reads, holding one entry per CDR3 protein. This table holds a few hundred thousand distinct CDR3 sequences, 15% to 20% found once. This CDR3 is 15 amino acids long. V gave up 1 base and J gave up 5 bases, with 14 bases separating them. Germline loops: CDR1 SGHDN, CDR2 FVKESK. This clonotype was observed at least ten times. What it binds is unknown. The PBMCs were taken from 10 ml of fresh peripheral blood. This clonotype originated in an adult man with Graves' ophthalmopathy. The sample taken for sequencing was peripheral blood. The chain carries TRBV14 and TRBJ1-2, with D unclear. This CDR3 reads CASSQGRTDVYGYTF. CDR3 nucleotide sequence: TGTGCCAGCAGCCAAGGTCGGACGGATGTATATGGCTACACCTTC. The entire variable domain, with the rest obtained from reference TRBV14 and TRBJ1-2, is as follows: EAGVTQFPSHSVIEKGQTVTLRCDPISGHDNLYWYRRVMGKEIKFLLHFVKESKQDESGMPNNRFLAERTGGTYSTLKVQPAELEDSGVYFCASSQGRTDVYGYTFGSGTRLTVV.